One sample yielded the 15 T cell receptor beta chains listed below, sequenced in a study of cytomegalovirus exposure and HLA in healthy donors. PCR was performed using 60 Vbeta and 13 Jbeta primers. Using immunoSEQ multiplex PCR, the repertoire was profiled, and TCRdb retains in-frame clones only, with some absent. The table shows about 220,000 clones, with over 70% occurring only once. Input material: PBMCs. Source of these receptors: a boy between 2 and 10 years old in good health and CMV-seronegative.

The chain employs TRBV7-9 and TRBJ2-7; TRBD1 might be the D (5 bases). The V and J ends lost 4 bases and 5 bases respectively, with 9 bases between them. This CDR3 is 12 amino acids long. The germline V gene encodes CDR1 SEHNR and CDR2 FQNEAQ (reference sequence). The CDR3 DNA reads TGTGCCAGCAGCTCCTCGACAGACGAGCAGTACTTC. Encoded protein: CASSSSTDEQYF.

V is TRBV13 and J is TRBJ2-1; TRBD2 agrees at 12 bases. Trimming at V came to 2 bases and at J to 3 bases, leaving 8 bases not matched to a gene. Germline assignment: CDR1 PRHDT and CDR2 FYEKMQ (reference sequence). This CDR3 contains 18 residues. Here the CDR3 reads CASSLNWLAGGRYNEQFF. The CDR3 DNA reads TGTGCCAGCAGCTTAAATTGGCTAGCGGGGGGGCGCTACAATGAGCAGTTCTTC.

The table lists this clone with a count of one. This sequence joins TRBV15 and TRBJ1-2, with D possibly being TRBD1 (6 bases). Germline values: CDR1 LNHNV, CDR2 YYDKDF (reference sequence). The CDR3 length is 15 residues. Trimming pared 0 bases from V and 0 bases from J, leaving 8 bases between. CDR3 in DNA: TGTGCCACCAGCAGAGATAAGGGGGCTAACTATGGCTACACCTTC. Translating it yields CATSRDKGANYGYTF.

The chain joins TRBV11-2 to TRBJ2-2, with D tentatively TRBD1 (6 bases). Deletions cut 5 bases from V and 2 bases from J, with 15 bases between. Germline V CDR1 and CDR2: SGHAT, FQNNGV. The CDR3 spans 16 residues. This CDR3 reads CASSPMYRENTGELFF. CDR3 nucleotide sequence: TGTGCCAGCAGCCCCATGTACAGGGAAAACACCGGGGAGCTGTTTTTT. The variable domain in full, with the rest retrieved from reference TRBV11-2 and TRBJ2-2, is EAGVAQSPRYKIIEKRQSVAFWCNPISGHATLYWYQQILGQGPKLLIQFQNNGVVDDSQLPKDRFSAERLKGVDSTLKIQPAKLEDSAVYLCASSPMYRENTGELFFGEGSRLTVL.

CDR3 sequence (DNA): TGTGCCAGCAGCTTAGTTAGTAGCGGGGTACCCCCAGATACGCAGTATTTT. Translation: CASSLVSSGVPPDTQYF. The chain uses TRBV7-2 and TRBJ2-3, with 8 nucleotides matching TRBD2. The CDR3 is made up of 17 amino acids. V trimming: 1 base; J trimming: 4 bases; junction bases outside the gene matches: 10. The germline V gene has CDR1 SGHTA and CDR2 FQGNSA.

J is TRBJ1-1 and V is TRBV5-4; D possibly corresponds to TRBD1 (5 bases). The CDR3 extends over 15 amino acids. Trimming took 0 bases from V and 4 from J, leaving 13 bases between them. The germline gives CDR1 SGHNT, CDR2 YYREEE (reference sequence). The CDR3 coding sequence is TGTGCCAGCAGCTTGGCTGGGGGGTTGGGCACTGAAGCTTTCTTT. Protein product: CASSLAGGLGTEAFF.

V gene TRBV6-4 combines with J gene TRBJ1-6; D is unresolved. The CDR3 extends over 10 amino acids. The germline gives CDR1 MRHNA, CDR2 SNTAGT. The chain's CDR3 is CARLNSPLHF. The CDR3 DNA reads as TGTGCTAGATTAAATTCACCCCTCCACTTT.

The chain is built from TRBV10-3 and TRBJ1-1, with 9 bases matching TRBD1. The germline V gene encodes CDR1 ENHRY and CDR2 SYGVKD. V lost 6 bases and J lost 3; bases outside the gene matches: 8. This CDR3 is built from 15 residues. For the CDR3, the DNA is TGTGCCATCAGGGGGACAGGGTGGGGGGACACTGAAGCTTTCTTT. Protein sequence: CAIRGTGWGDTEAFF.

The rearrangement uses TRBV19 and TRBJ2-7, with 8 bases lining up with TRBD2. This CDR3 spans 15 amino acids. Germline CDR1 reads LNHDA; CDR2 reads SQIVND (reference sequence). Trimming at V came to 5 bases and at J to 1 base, leaving 7 bases not matched to a gene. The CDR3 protein is CASSVSGTRSYEQYF. CDR3 DNA sequence: TGTGCCAGTAGTGTGTCCGGGACTAGATCCTACGAGCAGTACTTC.

The sample holds one count of this clone. The chain has TRBV6-5 and TRBJ2-7; no reliable D call. The length of the CDR3 is 13 residues. Germline V gives CDR1 MNHEY, CDR2 SVGAGI. V gave up 5 bases and J gave up 5 bases, with 13 bases separating them. CDR3 DNA: TGTGCCAGCAGTCGATCTGGGCAGAACGAGCAGTACTTC. It specifies CASSRSGQNEQYF.

The chain has TRBV4-1 and TRBJ2-5, with 10 bases aligning to TRBD1. Matching the DNA end better, TRBJ2-7 makes the J call doubtful. Germline lookup yields CDR1 MGHRA and CDR2 YSYEKL. This CDR3 contains 15 residues. The CDR3, as DNA: TGCGCCAGCAGCCAAATGGGGACAGGGGAGTACGAGCAGTACTTC. Amino acids: CASSQMGTGEYEQYF.

The chain links TRBV6-5 to TRBJ1-2, with a weak D call TRBD1 (5 bases). Looked up from germline, CDR1 is MNHEY and CDR2 is SVGAGI. Trimming removed 2 bases from V and 2 bases from J, with 6 bases in between. CDR3 length: 13 residues. This CDR3 is CASSYDSNYGYTF. CDR3 DNA sequence: TGTGCCAGCAGTTACGACAGCAACTATGGCTACACCTTC.

CDR3 DNA sequence: TGTGCCAGCTCTACCACCGGGGATCAGCCCCAGCATTTT. Protein sequence: CASSTTGDQPQHF. The gene calls are TRBV18 and TRBJ1-5, with unresolved D. CDR1 is KGHSH and CDR2 is LQKENI in the germline V gene. The V gene lost 6 bases and the J gene lost 5 bases, with 11 bases spanning the gap. This CDR3 is 13 amino acids long. The whole variable domain, filled in from reference TRBV18 and TRBJ1-5, reads NAGVMQNPRHLVRRRGQEARLRCSPMKGHSHVYWYRQLPEEGLKFMVYLQKENIIDESGMPKERFSAEFPKEGPSILRIQQVVRGDSAAYFCASSTTGDQPQHFGDGTRLSIL.

This clone appeared a few times. The V and J genes are TRBV7-9 and TRBJ1-2; D is unresolved. Trimming removed 1 base from V and 4 bases from J, with 7 bases in between. CDR1 is SEHNR and CDR2 is FQNEAQ in the germline V gene (reference sequence). The CDR3 length is 13 residues. The CDR3 protein is CASSLGSIYGYTF. In DNA form, the CDR3 reads TGTGCCAGCAGCTTAGGGTCTATCTATGGCTACACCTTC.

The chain joins TRBV18 to TRBJ1-6; 8 bases match TRBD1. This CDR3 is built from 18 residues. Germline trimming cut 6 bases from V and 2 bases from J; bases unmatched to any gene: 12. Germline CDR1 and CDR2: KGHSH and LQKENI. CDR3 nucleotides: TGTGCCAGCTCCATCAGGGGGCCACAGGAGACCTATAATTCACCCCTCCACTTT. Translation: CASSIRGPQETYNSPLHF.